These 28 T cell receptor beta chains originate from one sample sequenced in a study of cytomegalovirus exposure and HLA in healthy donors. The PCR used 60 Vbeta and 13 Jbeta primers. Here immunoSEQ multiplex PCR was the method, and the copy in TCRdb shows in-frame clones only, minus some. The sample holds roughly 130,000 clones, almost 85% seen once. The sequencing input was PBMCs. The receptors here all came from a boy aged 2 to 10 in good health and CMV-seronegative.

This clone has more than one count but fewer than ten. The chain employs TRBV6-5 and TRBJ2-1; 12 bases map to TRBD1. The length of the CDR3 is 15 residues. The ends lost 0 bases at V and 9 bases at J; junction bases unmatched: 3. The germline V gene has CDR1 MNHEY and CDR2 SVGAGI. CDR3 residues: CASSYSGTGGTEQFF. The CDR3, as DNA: TGTGCCAGCAGTTACTCCGGGACAGGGGGCACTGAGCAGTTCTTC.

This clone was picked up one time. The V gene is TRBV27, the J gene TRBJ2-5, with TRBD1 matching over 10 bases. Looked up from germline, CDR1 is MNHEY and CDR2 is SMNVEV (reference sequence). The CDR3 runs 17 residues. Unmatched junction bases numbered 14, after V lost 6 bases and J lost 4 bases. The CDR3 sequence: CASSVTGTGARGETQYF. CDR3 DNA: TGTGCCAGCAGCGTTACCGGGACAGGGGCAAGGGGAGAGACCCAGTACTTC.

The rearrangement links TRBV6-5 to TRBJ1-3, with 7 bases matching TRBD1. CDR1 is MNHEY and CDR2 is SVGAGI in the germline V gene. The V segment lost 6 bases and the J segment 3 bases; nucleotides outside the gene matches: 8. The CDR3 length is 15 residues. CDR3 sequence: CASSQLGTDGNTIYF. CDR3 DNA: TGTGCCAGCAGCCAACTAGGGACAGATGGAAACACCATATATTTT.

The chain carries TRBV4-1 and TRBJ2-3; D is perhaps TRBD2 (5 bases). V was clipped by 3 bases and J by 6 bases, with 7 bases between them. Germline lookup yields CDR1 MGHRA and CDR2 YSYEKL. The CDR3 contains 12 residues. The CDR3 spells CASSQPGDTQYF. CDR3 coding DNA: TGCGCCAGCAGCCAGCCGGGGGATACGCAGTATTTT.

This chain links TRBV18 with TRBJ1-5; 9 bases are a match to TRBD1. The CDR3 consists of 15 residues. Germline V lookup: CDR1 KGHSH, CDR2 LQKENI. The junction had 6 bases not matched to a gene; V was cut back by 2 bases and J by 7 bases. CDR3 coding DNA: TGTGCCAGCTCACCAGACAGGGGGATATACCAGCCCCAGCATTTT. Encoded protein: CASSPDRGIYQPQHF.

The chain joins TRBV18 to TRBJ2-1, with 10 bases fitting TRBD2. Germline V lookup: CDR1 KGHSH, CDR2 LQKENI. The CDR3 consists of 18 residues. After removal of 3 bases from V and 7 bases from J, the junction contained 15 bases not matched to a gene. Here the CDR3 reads CASSPPQLLAGIVNEQFF. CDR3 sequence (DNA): TGTGCCAGCTCACCTCCCCAACTACTAGCGGGAATCGTAAATGAGCAGTTCTTC.

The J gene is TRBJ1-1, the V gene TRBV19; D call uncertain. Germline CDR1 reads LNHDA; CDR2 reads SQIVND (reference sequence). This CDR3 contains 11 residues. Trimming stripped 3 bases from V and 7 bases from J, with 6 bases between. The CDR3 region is CASSMTLEAFF. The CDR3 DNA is TGTGCCAGTAGTATGACACTTGAAGCTTTCTTT.

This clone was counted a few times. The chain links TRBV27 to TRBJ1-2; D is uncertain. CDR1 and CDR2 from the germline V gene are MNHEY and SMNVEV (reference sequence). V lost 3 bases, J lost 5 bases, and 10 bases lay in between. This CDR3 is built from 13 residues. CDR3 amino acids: CASSFRLSYGYTF. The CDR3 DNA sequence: TGTGCCAGCAGTTTTCGCCTGAGTTATGGCTACACCTTC.

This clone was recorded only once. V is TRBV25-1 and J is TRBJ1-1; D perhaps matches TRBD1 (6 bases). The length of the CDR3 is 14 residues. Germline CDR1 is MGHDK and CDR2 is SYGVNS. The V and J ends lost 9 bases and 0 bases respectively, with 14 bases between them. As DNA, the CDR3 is TGTGCCAGTAAACCGACAGGTATGAACACTGAAGCTTTCTTT. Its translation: CASKPTGMNTEAFF.

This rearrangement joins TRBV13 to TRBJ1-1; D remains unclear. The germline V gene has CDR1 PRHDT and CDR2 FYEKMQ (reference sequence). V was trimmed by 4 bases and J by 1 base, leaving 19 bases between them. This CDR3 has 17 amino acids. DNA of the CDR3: TGTGCCAGCAGCTCAACATTTAACCCCGCATCGAACACTGAAGCTTTCTTT. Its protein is CASSSTFNPASNTEAFF.

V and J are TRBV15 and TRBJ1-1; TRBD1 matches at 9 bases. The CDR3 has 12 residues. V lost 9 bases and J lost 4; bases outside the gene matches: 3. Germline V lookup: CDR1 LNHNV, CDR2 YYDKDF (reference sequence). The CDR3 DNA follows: TGTGCCACAGACAGGGGGGGCACTGAAGCTTTCTTT. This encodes CATDRGGTEAFF. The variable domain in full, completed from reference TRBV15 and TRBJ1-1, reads DAMVIQNPRYQVTQFGKPVTLSCSQTLNHNVMYWYQQKSSQAPKLLFHYYDKDFNNEADTPDNFQSRRPNTSFCFLDIRSPGLGDTAMYLCATDRGGTEAFFGQGTRLTVV.

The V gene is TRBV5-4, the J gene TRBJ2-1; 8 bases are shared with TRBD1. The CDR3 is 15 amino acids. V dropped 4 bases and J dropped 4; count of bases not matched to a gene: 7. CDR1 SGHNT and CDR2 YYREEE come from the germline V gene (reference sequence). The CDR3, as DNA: TGTGCCAGCAGCGGACAGGGTTGGGGTTACAATGAGCAGTTCTTC. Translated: CASSGQGWGYNEQFF.

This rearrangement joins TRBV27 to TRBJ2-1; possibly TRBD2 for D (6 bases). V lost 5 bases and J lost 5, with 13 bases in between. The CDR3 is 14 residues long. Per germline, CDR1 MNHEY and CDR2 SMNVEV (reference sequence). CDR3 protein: CASSLRGGNNEQFF. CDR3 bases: TGTGCCAGCAGTCTCCGGGGAGGTAACAATGAGCAGTTCTTC.

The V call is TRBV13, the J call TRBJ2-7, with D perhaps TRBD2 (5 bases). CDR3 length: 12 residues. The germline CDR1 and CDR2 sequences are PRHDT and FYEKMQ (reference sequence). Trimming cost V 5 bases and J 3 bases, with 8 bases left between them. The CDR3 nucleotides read TGTGCCAGCAGCCAAGAGGGCTACGAGCAGTACTTC. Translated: CASSQEGYEQYF. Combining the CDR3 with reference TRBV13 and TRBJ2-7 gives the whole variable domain AAGVIQSPRHLIKEKRETATLKCYPIPRHDTVYWYQQGPGQDPQFLISFYEKMQSDKGSIPDRFSAQQFSDYHSELNMSSLELGDSALYFCASSQEGYEQYFGPGTRLTVT.

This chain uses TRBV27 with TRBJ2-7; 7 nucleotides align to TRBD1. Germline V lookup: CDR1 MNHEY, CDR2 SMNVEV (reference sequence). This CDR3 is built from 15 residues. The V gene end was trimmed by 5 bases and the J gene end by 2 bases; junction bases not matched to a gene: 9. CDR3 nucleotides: TGTGCCAGCAGTGCAGACAGGGACAGTACCTACGAGCAGTACTTC. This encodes CASSADRDSTYEQYF.

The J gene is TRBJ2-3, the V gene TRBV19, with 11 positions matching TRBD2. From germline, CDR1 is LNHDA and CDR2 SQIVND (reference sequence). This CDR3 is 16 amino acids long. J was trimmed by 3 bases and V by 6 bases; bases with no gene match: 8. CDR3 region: CASSTQTSGITDTQYF. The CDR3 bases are TGTGCCAGTAGCACCCAGACTAGCGGGATAACAGATACGCAGTATTTT.

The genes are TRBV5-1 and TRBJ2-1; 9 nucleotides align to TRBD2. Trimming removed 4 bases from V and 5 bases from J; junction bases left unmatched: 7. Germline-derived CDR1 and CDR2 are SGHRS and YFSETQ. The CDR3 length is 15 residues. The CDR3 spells CASSLPSGTNNEQFF. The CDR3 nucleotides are TGCGCCAGCAGCCTACCTAGCGGGACCAACAATGAGCAGTTCTTC. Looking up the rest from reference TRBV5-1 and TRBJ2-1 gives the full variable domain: KAGVTQTPRYLIKTRGQQVTLSCSPISGHRSVSWYQQTPGQGLQFLFEYFSETQRNKGNFPGRFSGRQFSNSRSEMNVSTLELGDSALYLCASSLPSGTNNEQFFGPGTRLTVL.

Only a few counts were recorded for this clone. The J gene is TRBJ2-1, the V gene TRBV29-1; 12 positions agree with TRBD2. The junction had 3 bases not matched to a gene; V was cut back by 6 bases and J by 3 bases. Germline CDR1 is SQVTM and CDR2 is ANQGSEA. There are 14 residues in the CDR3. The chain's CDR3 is CSVRLAGVYNEQFF. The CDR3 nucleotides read TGCAGCGTACGACTAGCGGGAGTCTACAATGAGCAGTTCTTC.

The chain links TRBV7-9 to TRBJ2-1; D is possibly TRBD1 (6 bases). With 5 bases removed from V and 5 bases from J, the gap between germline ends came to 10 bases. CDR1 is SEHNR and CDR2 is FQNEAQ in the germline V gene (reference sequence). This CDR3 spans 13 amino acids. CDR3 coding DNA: TGTGCCAGCAGCCCGGACAGTCACAATGAGCAGTTCTTC. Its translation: CASSPDSHNEQFF.

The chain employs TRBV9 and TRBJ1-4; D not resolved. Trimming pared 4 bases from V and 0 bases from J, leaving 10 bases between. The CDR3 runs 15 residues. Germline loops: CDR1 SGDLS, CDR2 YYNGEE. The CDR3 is CASSPSGATNEKLFF. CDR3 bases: TGTGCCAGCAGCCCCAGCGGCGCAACTAATGAAAAACTGTTTTTT.

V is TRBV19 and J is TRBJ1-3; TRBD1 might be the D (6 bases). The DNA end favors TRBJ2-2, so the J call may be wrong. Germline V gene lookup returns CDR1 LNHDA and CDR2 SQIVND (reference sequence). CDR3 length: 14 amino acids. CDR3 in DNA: TGTGCCAGTAGTACTTCGACAGGTACCGGGGAGCTGTTTTTT. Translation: CASSTSTGTGELFF.

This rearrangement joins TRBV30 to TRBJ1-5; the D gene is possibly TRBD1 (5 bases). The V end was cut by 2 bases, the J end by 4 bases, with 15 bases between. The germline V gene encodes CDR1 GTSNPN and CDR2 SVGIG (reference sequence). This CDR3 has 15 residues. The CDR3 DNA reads TGTGCCTGGAGTCCCTTGGGGCAGAGTAATCAGCCCCAGCATTTT. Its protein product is CAWSPLGQSNQPQHF.

The CDR3 sequence: CASSPRANTEAFF. The CDR3, as DNA: TGTGCCAGCTCCCCGCGGGCGAACACTGAAGCTTTCTTT. The chain uses TRBV5-4 and TRBJ1-1; D call uncertain. This CDR3 spans 13 amino acids. Trimming removed 7 bases from V and 1 base from J, with 11 bases in between. CDR1 SGHNT and CDR2 YYREEE come from the germline V gene (reference sequence).

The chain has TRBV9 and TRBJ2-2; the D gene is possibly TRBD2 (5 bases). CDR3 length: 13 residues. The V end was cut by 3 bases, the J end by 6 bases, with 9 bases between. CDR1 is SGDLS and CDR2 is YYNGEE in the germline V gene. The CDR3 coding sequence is TGTGCCAGCAGCGACGCAGCGGCCGGGGAGCTGTTTTTT. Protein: CASSDAAAGELFF.

CDR3 sequence reads: CASSQDVGTGGYEQYF. The CDR3 DNA follows: TGCGCCAGCAGCCAAGACGTAGGGACAGGGGGCTACGAGCAGTACTTC. The chain couples TRBV4-3 to TRBJ2-7; 11 bases map to TRBD1. V shed 0 bases and J 3 bases; nucleotides not matched to a gene: 4. The CDR3 consists of 16 residues. Germline V gives CDR1 LGHNA, CDR2 YSLEER.

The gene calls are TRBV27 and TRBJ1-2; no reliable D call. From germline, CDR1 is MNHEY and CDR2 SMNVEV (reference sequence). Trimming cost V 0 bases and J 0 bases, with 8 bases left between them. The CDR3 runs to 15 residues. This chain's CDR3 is CASSLSPFSNYGYTF. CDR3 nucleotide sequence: TGTGCCAGCAGTTTATCTCCCTTTTCTAACTATGGCTACACCTTC.

CDR3 sequence (DNA): TGTGCCAGCAGGGCCCGTGGGGCCGGCACTGAAGCTTTCTTT. Translated, it gives CASRARGAGTEAFF. This chain joins TRBV2 and TRBJ1-1, with TRBD1 as a possible D gene (5 bases). The germline V gene has CDR1 SNHLY and CDR2 FYNNEI. CDR3 length: 14 amino acids. The V gene lost 6 bases and the J gene lost 4 bases, with 15 bases spanning the gap.

Written as DNA, the CDR3 is TGTGCCAGCAGCTCCCCCGACAGGGCTGAGAATGAAAAACTGTTTTTT. It codes for CASSSPDRAENEKLFF. The chain carries TRBV7-9 and TRBJ1-4; 7 bases map to TRBD1. V dropped 4 bases and J dropped 5; count of bases not matched to a gene: 10. Germline V gene data show CDR1 as SEHNR and CDR2 as FQNEAQ (reference sequence). The CDR3 loop spans 16 amino acids.